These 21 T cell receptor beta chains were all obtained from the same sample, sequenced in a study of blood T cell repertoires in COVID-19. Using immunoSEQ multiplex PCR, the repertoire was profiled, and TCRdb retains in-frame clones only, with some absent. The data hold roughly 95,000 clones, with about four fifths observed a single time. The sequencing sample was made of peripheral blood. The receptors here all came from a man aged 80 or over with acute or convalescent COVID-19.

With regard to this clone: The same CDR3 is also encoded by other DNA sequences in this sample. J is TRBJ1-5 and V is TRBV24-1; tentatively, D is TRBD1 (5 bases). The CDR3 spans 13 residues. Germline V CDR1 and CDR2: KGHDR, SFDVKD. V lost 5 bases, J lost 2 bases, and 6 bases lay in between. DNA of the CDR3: TGTGCCACCAGTGGGGGGGGCAATCAGCCCCAGCATTTT. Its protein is CATSGGGNQPQHF.

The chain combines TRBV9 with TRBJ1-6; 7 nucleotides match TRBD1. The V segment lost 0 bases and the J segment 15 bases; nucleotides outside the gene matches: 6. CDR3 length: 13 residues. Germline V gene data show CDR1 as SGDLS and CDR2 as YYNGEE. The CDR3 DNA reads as TGTGCCAGCAGCGTAGCTACAGGGACAGACCTCCACTTT. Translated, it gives CASSVATGTDLHF.

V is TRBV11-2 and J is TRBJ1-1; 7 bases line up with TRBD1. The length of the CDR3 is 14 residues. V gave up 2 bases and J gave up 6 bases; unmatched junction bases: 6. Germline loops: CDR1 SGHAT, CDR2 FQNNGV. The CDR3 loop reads CASSLTQGRSEAFF. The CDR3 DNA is TGTGCCAGCAGCTTAACACAGGGGCGCTCTGAAGCTTTCTTT.

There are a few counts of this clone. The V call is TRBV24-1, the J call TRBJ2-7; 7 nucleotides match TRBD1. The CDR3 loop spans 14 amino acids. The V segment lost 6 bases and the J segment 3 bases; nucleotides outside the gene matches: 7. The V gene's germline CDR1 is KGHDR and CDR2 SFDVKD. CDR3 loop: CATSHTGALYEQYF. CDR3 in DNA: TGTGCCACCAGTCACACAGGGGCACTCTACGAGCAGTACTTC.

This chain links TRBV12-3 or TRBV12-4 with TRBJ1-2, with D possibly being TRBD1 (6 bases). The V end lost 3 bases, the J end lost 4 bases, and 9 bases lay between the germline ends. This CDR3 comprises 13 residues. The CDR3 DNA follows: TGTGCCAGCAGTTTCGGGACAAGCTATGGCTACACCTTC. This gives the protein CASSFGTSYGYTF.

For the CDR3, the DNA is TGTGCCAGCAGCCAAGGGAGCGGGAGGACGGTAGATACGCAGTATTTT. Its translation is CASSQGSGRTVDTQYF. V gene TRBV14 combines with J gene TRBJ2-3; 9 positions match TRBD2. This CDR3 comprises 16 residues. Germline V gene lookup returns CDR1 SGHDN and CDR2 FVKESK. The trim removed 1 base at V and 5 bases at J, leaving 7 bases unmatched.

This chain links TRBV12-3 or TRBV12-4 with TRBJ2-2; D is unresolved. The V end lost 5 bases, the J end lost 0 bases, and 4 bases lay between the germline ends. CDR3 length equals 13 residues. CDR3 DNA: TGTGCCAGCAGTCGTACGAACACCGGGGAGCTGTTTTTT. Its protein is CASSRTNTGELFF.

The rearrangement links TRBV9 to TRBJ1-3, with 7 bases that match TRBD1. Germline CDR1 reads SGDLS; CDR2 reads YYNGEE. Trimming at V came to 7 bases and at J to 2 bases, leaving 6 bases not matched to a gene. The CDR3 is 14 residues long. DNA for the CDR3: TGTGCCAGCGGACAGGAGGTGGCTGGAAACACCATATATTTT. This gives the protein CASGQEVAGNTIYF.

CDR3 coding DNA: TGTGCCAGCAGTTCGTTATACGAGCAGTACTTC. This translates into CASSSLYEQYF. This sequence joins TRBV6-2 or TRBV6-3 and TRBJ2-7; D is unresolved. Trimming pared 4 bases from V and 4 bases from J, leaving 5 bases between. Germline assignment: CDR1 MNHEY and CDR2 SVGEGT. This CDR3 region has 11 residues.

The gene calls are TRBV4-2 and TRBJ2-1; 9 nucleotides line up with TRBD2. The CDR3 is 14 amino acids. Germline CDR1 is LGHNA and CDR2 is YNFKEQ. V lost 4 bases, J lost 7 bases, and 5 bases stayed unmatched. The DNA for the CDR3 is TGTGCCAGCAGCCTTGCGGGGGGGCAAAATGAGCAGTTCTTC. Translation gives CASSLAGGQNEQFF.

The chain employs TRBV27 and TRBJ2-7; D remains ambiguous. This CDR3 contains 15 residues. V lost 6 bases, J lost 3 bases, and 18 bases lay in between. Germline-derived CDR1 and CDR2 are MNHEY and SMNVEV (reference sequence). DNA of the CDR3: TGTGCCAGCAGCTCATCTCGGCAGGTGAGCTACGAGCAGTACTTC. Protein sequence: CASSSSRQVSYEQYF.

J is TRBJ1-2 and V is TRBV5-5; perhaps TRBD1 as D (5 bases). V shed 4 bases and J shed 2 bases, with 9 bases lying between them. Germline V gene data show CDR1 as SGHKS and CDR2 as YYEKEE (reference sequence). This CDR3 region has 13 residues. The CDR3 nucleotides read TGTGCCAGCAGCCAGCGACAGAACTATGGCTACACCTTC. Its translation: CASSQRQNYGYTF.

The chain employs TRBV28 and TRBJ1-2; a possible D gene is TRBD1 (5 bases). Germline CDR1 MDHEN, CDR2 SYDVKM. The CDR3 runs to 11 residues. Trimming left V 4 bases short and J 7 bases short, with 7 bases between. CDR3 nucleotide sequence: TGTGCCAGCAGTTGGGGCTTTGGCTACACCTTC. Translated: CASSWGFGYTF.

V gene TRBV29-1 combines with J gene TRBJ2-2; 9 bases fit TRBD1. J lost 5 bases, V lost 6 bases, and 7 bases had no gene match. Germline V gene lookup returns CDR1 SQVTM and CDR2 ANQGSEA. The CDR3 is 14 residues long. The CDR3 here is CSVRRGTGTGELFF. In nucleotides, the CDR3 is TGCAGCGTCCGAAGGGGGACAGGGACCGGGGAGCTGTTTTTT.

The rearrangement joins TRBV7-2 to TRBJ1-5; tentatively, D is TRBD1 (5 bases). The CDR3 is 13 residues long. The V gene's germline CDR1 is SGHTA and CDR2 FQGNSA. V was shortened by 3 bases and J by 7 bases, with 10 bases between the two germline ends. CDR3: CASSLGEGQPQHF. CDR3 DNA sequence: TGTGCCAGCAGCTTGGGGGAGGGACAGCCCCAGCATTTT.

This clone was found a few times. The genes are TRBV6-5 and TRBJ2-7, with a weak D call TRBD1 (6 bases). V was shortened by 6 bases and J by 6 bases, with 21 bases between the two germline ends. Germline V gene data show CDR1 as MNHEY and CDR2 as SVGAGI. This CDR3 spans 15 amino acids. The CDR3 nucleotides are TGTGCCAGCAGCCCCCGGGACACCTTAAGCGGCGAGCAGTACTTC. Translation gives CASSPRDTLSGEQYF.

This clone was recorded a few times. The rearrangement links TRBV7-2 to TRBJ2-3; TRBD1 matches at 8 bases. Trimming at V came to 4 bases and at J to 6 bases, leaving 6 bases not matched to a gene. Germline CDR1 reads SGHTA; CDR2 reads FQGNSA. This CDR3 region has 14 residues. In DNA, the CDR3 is TGTGCCAGCAGCTATGGGACAGGAGGGGATACGCAGTATTTT. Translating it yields CASSYGTGGDTQYF.

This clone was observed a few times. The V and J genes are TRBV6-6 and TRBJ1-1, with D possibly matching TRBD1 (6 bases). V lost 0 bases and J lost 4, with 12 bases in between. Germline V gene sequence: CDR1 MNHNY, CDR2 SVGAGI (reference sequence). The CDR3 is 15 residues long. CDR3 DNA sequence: TGTGCCAGCAGTTACTCCCTTCAGGGGAGCACTGAAGCTTTCTTT. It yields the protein CASSYSLQGSTEAFF.

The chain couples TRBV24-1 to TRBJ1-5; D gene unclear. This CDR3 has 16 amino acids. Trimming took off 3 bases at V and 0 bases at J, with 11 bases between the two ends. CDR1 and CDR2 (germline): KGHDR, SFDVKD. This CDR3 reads CATSDQDGDSNQPQHF. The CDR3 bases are TGTGCCACCAGTGATCAAGACGGGGATAGCAATCAGCCCCAGCATTTT.

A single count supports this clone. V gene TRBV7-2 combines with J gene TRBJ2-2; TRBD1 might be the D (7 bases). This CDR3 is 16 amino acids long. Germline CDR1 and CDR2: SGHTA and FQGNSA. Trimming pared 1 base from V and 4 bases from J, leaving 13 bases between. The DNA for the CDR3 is TGTGCCAGCAGCTTAGAGAGGCAGGGGGGCACCGGGGAGCTGTTTTTT. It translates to CASSLERQGGTGELFF.

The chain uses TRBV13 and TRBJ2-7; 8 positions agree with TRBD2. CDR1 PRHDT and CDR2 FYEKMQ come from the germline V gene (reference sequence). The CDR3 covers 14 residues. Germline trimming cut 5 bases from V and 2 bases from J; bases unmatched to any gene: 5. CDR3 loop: CASSLSGNTYEQYF. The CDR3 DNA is TGTGCCAGCAGCCTTAGCGGGAATACCTACGAGCAGTACTTC.